This T cell receptor (beta chain) emerged from a study of blood T cell repertoires in COVID-19. Overall study: The United States, Italy and Spain supplied acute and convalescent COVID-19 samples.

As originally analysed: By means of reference gene primer amplification, nucleated cell counts were estimated. TCRdb's copy holds only in-frame clones and misses some; the assay was immunoSEQ multiplex PCR. The DNA gave D and trimming, while V, J and clone size come from that table. The sample gives roughly 30,000 clones, 88% of which show up once; approximately 5.9% is in the top ten. Germline loops: CDR1 SGHTA, CDR2 FQGNSA. V lost 4 bases to trimming and J lost 1 base, with 11 bases between them. There are 15 residues in the CDR3. This clonotype originated in a human donor in a cohort sampled during active COVID-19. This sequence joins TRBV7-2 and TRBJ2-4; D remains ambiguous. Sequenced input: peripheral blood. CDR3 DNA: TGTGCCAGCAGCTCCACCCAGAGGGCCAAAAACATTCAGTACTTC. It encodes CASSSTQRAKNIQYF.